This is a list of T cell receptor beta chains from one sample in a study of blood T cell repertoires in COVID-19. Assay: immunoSEQ multiplex PCR; the TCRdb copy retains only in-frame clones and omits some. The data hold around 200,000 clones, with around 85% observed a single time. Sample: peripheral blood. The receptor source for this set is a man between 60 and 70 years old with acute or convalescent COVID-19. Each CDR3 is given with its conserved first and last residue. D genes are given only for firm matches. Clone size is not always given. Where it is, it says once, few, many or a class for expanded clones.

>15|TRBJ1-1|NA|TRBV19|TRBD1
CASRWTGGMNTEAFF
TGTGCCAGTAGATGGACAGGGGGCATGAACACTGAAGCTTTCTTT
>14|TRBJ2-3|NA|TRBV6-5|TRBD1
CASGRGGLTDTQYF
TGTGCCAGCGGTCGAGGGGGCCTCACAGATACGCAGTATTTT
>13|TRBJ2-2|NA|TRBV7-3|NA
CASSPRAGGELFF
TGTGCCAGCAGTCCTAGGGCGGGCGGGGAGCTGTTTTTT
>12|TRBJ1-2|NA|TRBV19|TRBD1
CASRDSVVGYTF
TGTGCCAGTCGGGACAGCGTCGTAGGCTACACCTTC
>14|TRBJ1-2|NA|TRBV24-1|NA
CATSDPPREEGYTF
TGTGCCACCAGTGACCCCCCAAGGGAGGAGGGCTACACCTTC
>14|TRBJ1-2|once|TRBV5-6|NA
CASKYGRANYGYTF
TGTGCCAGCAAATATGGCAGGGCTAACTATGGCTACACCTTC
>14|TRBJ2-2|few|TRBV7-3|NA
CASSLIPYTGELFF
TGTGCCAGCAGCTTAATCCCCTACACCGGGGAGCTGTTTTTT
>17|TRBJ1-4|NA|TRBV7-2|NA
CASSSAFSRAGKEKLFF
TGTGCCAGCAGCTCAGCATTTTCACGGGCCGGGAAAGAAAAACTGTTTTTT
>16|TRBJ2-3|NA|TRBV5-6|NA
CASSRGEPISTDTQYF
TGTGCCAGCAGCCGCGGAGAACCCATTAGCACAGATACGCAGTATTTT
>15|TRBJ2-1|NA|TRBV28|NA
CASSSGGLGDNEQFF
TGTGCCAGCAGTTCAGGGGGGCTAGGGGACAATGAGCAGTTCTTC
>15|TRBJ1-1|NA|TRBV27|NA
CATSQRLISTTEAFF
TGTGCCACATCTCAGAGGCTGATCTCGACCACTGAAGCTTTCTTT
>17|TRBJ2-1|NA|TRBV7-6|NA
CASTFGGGVGGDGEQFF
TGTGCCAGCACCTTTGGCGGTGGGGTAGGAGGGGACGGTGAGCAGTTCTTC
>14|TRBJ1-5|few|TRBV5-1|NA
CASSLEPGNQPQHF
TGCGCCAGCAGCTTGGAGCCGGGCAATCAGCCCCAGCATTTT
>13|TRBJ2-3|NA|TRBV30|NA
CACSSGYTDTQYF
TGTGCCTGTTCCAGCGGTTACACAGATACGCAGTATTTT
>14|TRBJ2-1|NA|TRBV21-1|NA
CASSTQGAYNEQFF
TGTGCCAGCAGCACACAGGGAGCCTACAATGAGCAGTTCTTC
>15|TRBJ2-3|NA|TRBV24-1|TRBD1
CATSDGTGGRDTQYF
TGTGCCACCAGTGACGGGACAGGGGGCAGGGATACGCAGTATTTT
>16|TRBJ1-5|NA|TRBV28|TRBD1
CASRIGTGPGNQPQHF
TGTGCCAGCAGAATCGGGACAGGGCCTGGCAATCAGCCCCAGCATTTT
>17|TRBJ2-7|NA|TRBV9|NA
CASSVVQWGGISYEQYF
TGTGCCAGCAGCGTAGTTCAATGGGGCGGAATCTCCTACGAGCAGTACTTC
>16|TRBJ2-1|many|TRBV6-2/TRBV6-3|NA
CASSYPELARVNEQFF
TGTGCCAGCAGTTACCCCGAACTAGCAAGAGTCAATGAGCAGTTCTTC
>14|TRBJ2-7|NA|TRBV7-2|TRBD2
CASSLGREGYEQYF
TGTGCCAGCAGCTTAGGGCGGGAGGGCTACGAGCAGTACTTC
>15|TRBJ2-3|NA|TRBV28|NA
CASSPGWRTADTQYF
TGTGCCAGCAGTCCCGGGTGGAGGACAGCCGATACGCAGTATTTT
>15|TRBJ2-7|NA|TRBV10-2|TRBD2
CASSEYAGGSYEQYF
TGCGCCAGCAGTGAGTACGCGGGAGGGTCCTACGAGCAGTACTTC
>17|TRBJ1-1|once|TRBV28|TRBD1
CASVHPPQQGANTEAFF
TGTGCCAGCGTCCATCCACCCCAACAGGGGGCCAACACTGAAGCTTTCTTT
>14|TRBJ2-5|NA|TRBV2|NA
CASSERLRVETQYF
TGTGCCAGCAGTGAACGGCTCAGGGTGGAGACCCAGTACTTC
>14|TRBJ2-1|NA|TRBV2|TRBD2
CASSGREVGGEQFF
TGTGCCAGCAGTGGACGGGAGGTGGGCGGTGAGCAGTTCTTC
>13|TRBJ2-3|NA|TRBV12-3/TRBV12-4|NA
CASTQAVQDTQYF
TGTGCCAGCACTCAAGCGGTGCAGGATACGCAGTATTTT
>16|TRBJ1-6|NA|TRBV3-1/TRBV3-2|NA
CASSQRTQGGNSPLHF
TGTGCCAGCAGCCAAAGGACGCAGGGAGGAAATTCACCCCTCCACTTT
>16|TRBJ2-2|NA|TRBV6-5|TRBD2
CASSYSRTSGTGELFF
TGTGCCAGCAGTTACTCGCGGACTAGCGGGACGGGGGAGCTGTTTTTT
>13|TRBJ1-2|NA|TRBV29-1|TRBD1
CSVGGQENYGYTF
TGCAGCGTTGGGGGACAGGAAAACTATGGCTACACCTTC
>13|TRBJ2-7|NA|TRBV5-1|NA
CASSLTGSYEQYF
TGCGCCAGCAGCCTCACCGGTTCCTACGAGCAGTACTTC
>14|TRBJ2-3|NA|TRBV15|NA
CATSRESLTDTQYF
TGTGCCACCAGCAGAGAGAGCCTCACAGATACGCAGTATTTT
>14|TRBJ2-5|NA|TRBV28|NA
CASRAIGRGETQYF
TGTGCCAGCCGTGCCATAGGGAGGGGGGAGACCCAGTACTTC
>17|TRBJ2-5|NA|TRBV5-1|TRBD2
CASSLALAGGLPETQYF
TGCGCCAGCAGCTTGGCACTAGCGGGAGGGCTCCCAGAGACCCAGTACTTC
>13|TRBJ1-5|NA|TRBV30|NA
CAWTRVGEQPQHF
TGTGCCTGGACCAGAGTAGGGGAACAGCCCCAGCATTTT
>14|TRBJ2-1|NA|TRBV5-4|NA
CASSPGRTNNEQFF
TGTGCCAGCAGCCCCGGAAGGACAAACAATGAGCAGTTCTTC
>14|TRBJ1-1|NA|TRBV7-9|NA
CASSSSKPGSEAFF
TGTGCCAGCAGCTCCTCCAAACCAGGATCTGAAGCTTTCTTT
>15|TRBJ2-1|NA|TRBV24-1|TRBD1
CATSDPGTGENEQFF
TGTGCCACCAGTGATCCCGGGACAGGGGAAAATGAGCAGTTCTTC
>14|TRBJ2-7|NA|TRBV5-4|NA
CASSLIQGGYEQYF
TGTGCCAGCAGCTTAATCCAGGGGGGCTACGAGCAGTACTTC
>19|TRBJ2-7|NA|TRBV19|TRBD2
CASSAYPWGLAGVVNEQYF
TGTGCCAGTAGCGCCTACCCTTGGGGACTAGCGGGAGTAGTGAACGAGCAGTACTTC
>15|TRBJ2-3|NA|TRBV18|NA
CASSPRHSSTDTQYF
TGTGCCAGCTCACCCCGGCACAGTAGCACAGATACGCAGTATTTT
>13|TRBJ1-1|NA|TRBV19|TRBD1
CASYRTGRTEAFF
TGTGCCAGCTACCGGACAGGGCGCACTGAAGCTTTCTTT
>14|TRBJ2-7|NA|TRBV7-2|TRBD2
CASSWGLAAYEQYF
TGTGCCAGCAGCTGGGGACTAGCCGCCTACGAGCAGTACTTC
>15|TRBJ1-6|once|TRBV7-2|NA
CASSEWGGGNSPLHF
TGTGCCAGCAGCGAGTGGGGGGGTGGTAATTCACCCCTCCACTTT
>15|TRBJ2-5|NA|TRBV6-2/TRBV6-3|NA
CASSLSGNRWGTQYF
TGTGCCAGCAGCTTGTCCGGGAATAGGTGGGGGACCCAGTACTTC
>15|TRBJ1-5|NA|TRBV6-2/TRBV6-3|NA
CASSYGQGSNQPQHF
TGTGCCAGCAGTTACGGGCAGGGAAGCAATCAGCCCCAGCATTTT
>16|TRBJ2-7|NA|TRBV5-1|TRBD2
CASRLLPGLVSYEQYF
TGCGCCAGCAGATTACTTCCGGGACTAGTCTCCTACGAGCAGTACTTC
>14|TRBJ2-7|NA|TRBV19|TRBD1
CASSRRDRGYEQYF
TGTGCCAGTAGTCGCCGGGACAGGGGCTACGAGCAGTACTTC
>15|TRBJ2-7|NA|TRBV28|TRBD1
CASSFPGQGRYEQYF
TGTGCCAGCAGTTTCCCAGGACAGGGGAGGTACGAGCAGTACTTC
>14|TRBJ1-1|NA|TRBV6-2/TRBV6-3|TRBD1
CASSSRDRVTEAFF
TGTGCCAGCAGTTCCCGGGACAGGGTCACTGAAGCTTTCTTT
>13|TRBJ1-5|once|TRBV10-3|TRBD1
CAIRTGLNQPQHF
TGTGCCATCAGGACAGGGCTAAATCAGCCCCAGCATTTT
>17|TRBJ2-4|NA|TRBV5-4|NA
CASSLDGTPKYKNIQYF
TGTGCCAGCAGCTTGGACGGGACACCTAAGTACAAAAACATTCAGTACTTC
>14|TRBJ2-7|once|TRBV7-3|TRBD1
CASSLTGGGYEQYF
TGTGCCAGCAGCTTAACAGGGGGCGGTTACGAGCAGTACTTC
>14|TRBJ2-3|NA|TRBV5-4|TRBD1
CASSFGTGTDTQYF
TGTGCCAGCAGCTTCGGGACAGGGACAGATACGCAGTATTTT
>13|TRBJ2-7|NA|TRBV14|TRBD2
CASSQGGYYEQYF
TGTGCCAGCAGCCAGGGAGGGTACTACGAGCAGTACTTC
>15|TRBJ2-3|NA|TRBV4-1|NA
CASSPEPLATDTQYF
TGCGCCAGCAGCCCCGAACCCTTAGCGACAGATACGCAGTATTTT
>15|TRBJ2-7|NA|TRBV6-5|TRBD1
CASSYSGTGISEQYF
TGTGCCAGCAGTTACTCGGGGACAGGGATCAGCGAGCAGTACTTC
>16|TRBJ2-2|few|TRBV18|TRBD1
CASSAAGGSGTGELFF
TGTGCCAGCTCAGCCGCAGGGGGCAGCGGCACCGGGGAGCTGTTTTTT
>16|TRBJ2-2|NA|TRBV29-1|TRBD2
CERPGWREENTGELFF
TGCGAACGACCGGGTTGGCGGGAGGAGAACACCGGGGAGCTGTTTTTT
>15|TRBJ2-7|NA|TRBV4-3|TRBD1
CASSQDGQGNYEQYF
TGCGCCAGCAGCCAAGACGGACAGGGAAACTACGAGCAGTACTTC